This TCR beta chain was sequenced for a study of blood T cell repertoires in COVID-19. In the authors' methods: Reference gene primer amplification in the assay estimated nucleated cell counts. Sequencing used immunoSEQ multiplex PCR; TCRdb keeps in-frame clones, though not all of them. That table furnishes V, J and clone size, whereas the DNA furnished D and trimming. This table has about half a million clones, more than 85% appearing once. Allocation to cohorts depended on clinical history reported by the participants. Sequenced input: PBMCs or T cells enriched from blood (not recorded which). This receptor was obtained from an older woman who had recovered from COVID-19.

The CDR3 protein is CASSIGPTGYEQYF. The DNA for the CDR3 is TGTGCCAGCAGCATTGGACCCACAGGCTACGAGCAGTACTTC. This rearrangement joins TRBV5-5 to TRBJ2-7; D is possibly TRBD1 (5 bases). The CDR3 totals 14 residues. Looked up from germline, CDR1 is SGHKS and CDR2 is YYEKEE (reference sequence). Trimming left V 4 bases short and J 3 bases short, with 14 bases between.